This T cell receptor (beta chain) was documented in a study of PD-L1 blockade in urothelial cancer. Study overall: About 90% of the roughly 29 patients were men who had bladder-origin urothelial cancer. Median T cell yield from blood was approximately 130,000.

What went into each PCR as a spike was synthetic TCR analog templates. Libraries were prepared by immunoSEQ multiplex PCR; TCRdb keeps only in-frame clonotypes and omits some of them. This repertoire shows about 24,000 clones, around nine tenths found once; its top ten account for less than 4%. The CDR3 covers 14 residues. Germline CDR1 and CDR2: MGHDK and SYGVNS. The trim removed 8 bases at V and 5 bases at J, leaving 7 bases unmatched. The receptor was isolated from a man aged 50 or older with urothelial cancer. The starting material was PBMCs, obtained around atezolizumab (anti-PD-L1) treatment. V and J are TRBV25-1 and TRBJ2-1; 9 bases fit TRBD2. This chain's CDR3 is CASHFSGRNNEQFF. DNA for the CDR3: TGTGCCAGCCACTTTAGCGGGAGAAACAATGAGCAGTTCTTC. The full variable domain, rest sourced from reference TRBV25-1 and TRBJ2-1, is EADIYQTPRYLVIGTGKKITLECSQTMGHDKMYWYQQDPGMELHLIHYSYGVNSTEKGDLSSESTVSRIRTEHFPLTLESARPSHTSQYLCASHFSGRNNEQFFGPGTRLTVL.